This record looks at one T cell receptor beta chain sequence and its context. What it binds is unknown. The sample belongs to a study of beta chain features in type 1 diabetes. Study information: The samples had around 100 million sorted cells examined in all. Study-level findings and limits: When Type 1 diabetes patients were examined, their TCRB CDR3s proved moderately but significantly shorter in all four CD4+ subsets. Any HLA type influence on TCRB rearrangement was left unresolved here. Fewer insertions but more deletions were seen at VDJ junctions in type 1 diabetes patients.

The sequenced template was cDNA made from the entire isolated RNA. Assay used: immunoSEQ multiplex PCR; TCRdb lists only in-frame clones, some missing. The sample has about 700,000 clones, about an eighth seen once; the top ten hold less than 0.025%. CD4+ naive, central memory, regulatory and stem cell-like memory cells were sorted via CD45RO/CCR7/CD25/CD127/CD95/CD27. This CDR3 is 15 amino acids long. The V gene's germline CDR1 is MGHRA and CDR2 YSYEKL. Trimming cost V 3 bases and J 10 bases; bases outside gene matches: 7. The rearrangement joins TRBV4-1 to TRBJ1-6, with 9 bases fitting TRBD1. This TCR was sampled from a man between 18 and 35 years old with type 1 diabetes. The sequenced sample consisted of naive CD4+ T cells from blood. CDR3 loop: CASSQLQGARSPLHF. The CDR3 DNA follows: TGCGCCAGCAGCCAGCTACAGGGGGCACGGTCACCCCTCCACTTT.